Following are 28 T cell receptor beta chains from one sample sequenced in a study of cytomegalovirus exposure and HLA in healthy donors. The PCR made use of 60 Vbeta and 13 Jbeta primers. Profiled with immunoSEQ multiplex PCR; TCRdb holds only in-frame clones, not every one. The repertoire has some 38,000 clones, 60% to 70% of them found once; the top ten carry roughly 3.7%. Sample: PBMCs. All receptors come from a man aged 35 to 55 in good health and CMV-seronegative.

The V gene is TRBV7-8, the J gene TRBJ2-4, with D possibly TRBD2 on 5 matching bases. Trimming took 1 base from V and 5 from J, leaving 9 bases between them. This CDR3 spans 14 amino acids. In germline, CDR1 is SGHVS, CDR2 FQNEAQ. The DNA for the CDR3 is TGTGCCAGCAGCTTAGGAGGGAGCCAAAACATTCAGTACTTC. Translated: CASSLGGSQNIQYF.

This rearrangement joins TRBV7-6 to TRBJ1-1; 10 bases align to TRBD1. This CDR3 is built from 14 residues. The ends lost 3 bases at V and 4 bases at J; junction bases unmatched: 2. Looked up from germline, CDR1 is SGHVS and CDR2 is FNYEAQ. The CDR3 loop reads CASSLGQGSTEAFF. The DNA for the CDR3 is TGTGCCAGCAGCTTGGGACAGGGGAGCACTGAAGCTTTCTTT.

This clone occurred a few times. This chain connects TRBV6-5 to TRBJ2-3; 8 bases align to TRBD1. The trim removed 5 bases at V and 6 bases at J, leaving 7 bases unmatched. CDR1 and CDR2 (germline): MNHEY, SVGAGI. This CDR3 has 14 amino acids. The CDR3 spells CASSRTGLVDTQYF. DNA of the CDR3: TGTGCCAGCAGTAGGACAGGGTTGGTGGATACGCAGTATTTT.

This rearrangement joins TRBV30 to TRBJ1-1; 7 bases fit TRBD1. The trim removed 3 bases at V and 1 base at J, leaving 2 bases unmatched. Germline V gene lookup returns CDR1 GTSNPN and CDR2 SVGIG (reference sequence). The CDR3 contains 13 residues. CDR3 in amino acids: CAWSRTGNTEAFF. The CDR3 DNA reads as TGTGCCTGGAGCAGGACAGGGAACACTGAAGCTTTCTTT.

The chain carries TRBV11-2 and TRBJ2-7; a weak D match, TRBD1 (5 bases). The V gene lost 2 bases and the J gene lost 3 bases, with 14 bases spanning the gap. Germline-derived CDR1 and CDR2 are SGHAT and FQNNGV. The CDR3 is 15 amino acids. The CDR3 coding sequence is TGTGCCAGCAGCTTAACCGCAGGGTCTCTCTACGAGCAGTACTTC. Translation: CASSLTAGSLYEQYF.

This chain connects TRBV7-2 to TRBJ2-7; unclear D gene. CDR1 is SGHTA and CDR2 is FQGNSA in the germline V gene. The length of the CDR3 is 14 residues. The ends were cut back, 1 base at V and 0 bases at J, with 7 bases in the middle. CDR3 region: CASSLVRSSYEQYF. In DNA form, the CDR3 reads TGTGCCAGCAGCTTAGTGCGGAGCTCCTACGAGCAGTACTTC.

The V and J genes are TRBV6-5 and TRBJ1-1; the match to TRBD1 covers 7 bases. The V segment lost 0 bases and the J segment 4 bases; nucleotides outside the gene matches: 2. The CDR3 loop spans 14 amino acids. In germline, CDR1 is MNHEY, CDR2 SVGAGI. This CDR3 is CASSYSTGTTEAFF. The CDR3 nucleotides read TGTGCCAGCAGTTACTCGACAGGGACCACTGAAGCTTTCTTT.

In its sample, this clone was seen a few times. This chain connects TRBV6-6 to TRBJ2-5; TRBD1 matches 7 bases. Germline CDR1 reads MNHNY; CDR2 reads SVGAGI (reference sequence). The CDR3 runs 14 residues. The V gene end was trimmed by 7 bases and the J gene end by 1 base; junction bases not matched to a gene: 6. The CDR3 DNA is TGTGCCAGCAACGCACCAGGGGGCCAAGAGACCCAGTACTTC. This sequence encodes CASNAPGGQETQYF.

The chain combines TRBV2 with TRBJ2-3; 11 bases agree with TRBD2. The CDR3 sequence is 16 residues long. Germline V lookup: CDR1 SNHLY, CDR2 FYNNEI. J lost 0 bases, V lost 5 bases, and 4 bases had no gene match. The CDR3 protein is CASSPIAGGSTDTQYF. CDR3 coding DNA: TGTGCCAGCAGTCCCATAGCGGGGGGGAGCACAGATACGCAGTATTTT.

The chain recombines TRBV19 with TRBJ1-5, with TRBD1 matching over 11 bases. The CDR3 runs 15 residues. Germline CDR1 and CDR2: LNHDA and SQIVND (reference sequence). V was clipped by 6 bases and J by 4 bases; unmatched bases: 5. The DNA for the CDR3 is TGTGCCAGTAGCGGGACAGGGGGGCGGAATCAGCCCCAGCATTTT. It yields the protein CASSGTGGRNQPQHF.

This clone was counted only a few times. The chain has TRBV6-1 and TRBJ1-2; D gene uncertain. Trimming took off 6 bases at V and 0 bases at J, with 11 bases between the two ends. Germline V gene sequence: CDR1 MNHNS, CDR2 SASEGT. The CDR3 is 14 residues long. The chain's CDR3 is CASRIGGSNYGYTF. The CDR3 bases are TGTGCCAGCAGGATCGGAGGGTCTAACTATGGCTACACCTTC.

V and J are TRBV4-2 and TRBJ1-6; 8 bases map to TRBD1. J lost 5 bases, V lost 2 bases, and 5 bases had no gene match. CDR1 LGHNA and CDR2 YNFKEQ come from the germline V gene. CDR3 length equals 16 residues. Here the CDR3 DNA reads TGTGCCAGCAGCCAACAAACAGGGGGGAATAATTCACCCCTCCACTTT. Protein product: CASSQQTGGNNSPLHF.

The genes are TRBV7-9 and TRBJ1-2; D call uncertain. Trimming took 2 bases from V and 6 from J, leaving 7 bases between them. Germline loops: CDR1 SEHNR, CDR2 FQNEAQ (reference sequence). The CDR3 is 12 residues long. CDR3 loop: CASSLNENGYTF. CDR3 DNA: TGTGCCAGCAGCTTAAATGAGAATGGCTACACCTTC.

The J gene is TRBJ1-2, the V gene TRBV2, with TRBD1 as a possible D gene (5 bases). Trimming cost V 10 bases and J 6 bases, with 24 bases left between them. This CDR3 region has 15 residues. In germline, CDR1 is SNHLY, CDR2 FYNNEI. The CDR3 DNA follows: TGTGCCATCAATCCTAGACAGTATCATGGGGATGGCTACACCTTC. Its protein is CAINPRQYHGDGYTF.

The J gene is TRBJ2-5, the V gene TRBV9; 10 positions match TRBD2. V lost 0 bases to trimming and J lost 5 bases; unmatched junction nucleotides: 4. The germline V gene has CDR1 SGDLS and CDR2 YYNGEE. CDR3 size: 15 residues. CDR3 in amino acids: CASSVVSGGTETQYF. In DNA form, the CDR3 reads TGTGCCAGCAGCGTAGTTAGCGGGGGGACCGAGACCCAGTACTTC. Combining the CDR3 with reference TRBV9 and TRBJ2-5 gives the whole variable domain DSGVTQTPKHLITATGQRVTLRCSPRSGDLSVYWYQQSLDQGLQFLIQYYNGEERAKGNILERFSAQQFPDLHSELNLSSLELGDSALYFCASSVVSGGTETQYFGPGTRLLVL.

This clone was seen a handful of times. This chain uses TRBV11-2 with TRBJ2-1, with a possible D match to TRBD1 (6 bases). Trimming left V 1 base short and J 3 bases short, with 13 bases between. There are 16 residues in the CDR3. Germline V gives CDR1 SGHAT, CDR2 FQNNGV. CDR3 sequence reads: CASSLVPGAYYNEQFF. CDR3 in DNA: TGTGCCAGCAGCTTAGTCCCAGGGGCCTACTACAATGAGCAGTTCTTC.

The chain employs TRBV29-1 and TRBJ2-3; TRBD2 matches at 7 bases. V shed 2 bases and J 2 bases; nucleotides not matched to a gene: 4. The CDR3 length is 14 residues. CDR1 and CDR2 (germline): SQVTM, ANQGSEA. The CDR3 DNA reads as TGCAGCGTTGAATCTGGGAGGGACACAGATACGCAGTATTTT. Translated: CSVESGRDTDTQYF.

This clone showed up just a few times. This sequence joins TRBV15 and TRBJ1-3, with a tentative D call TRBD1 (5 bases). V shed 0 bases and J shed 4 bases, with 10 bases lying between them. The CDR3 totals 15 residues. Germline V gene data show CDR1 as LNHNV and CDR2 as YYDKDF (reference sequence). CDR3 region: CATSRDTGGGNTIYF. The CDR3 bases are TGTGCCACCAGCAGAGATACCGGGGGGGGAAACACCATATATTTT.

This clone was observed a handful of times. CDR3 in DNA: TGTGCCAGCAGCTTAATCGGAGCAGATACGCAGTATTTT. This gives the protein CASSLIGADTQYF. The chain employs TRBV7-2 and TRBJ2-3; D is unclear. V lost 2 bases and J lost 4, with 7 bases in between. Germline V lookup: CDR1 SGHTA, CDR2 FQGNSA. The CDR3 length is 13 residues.

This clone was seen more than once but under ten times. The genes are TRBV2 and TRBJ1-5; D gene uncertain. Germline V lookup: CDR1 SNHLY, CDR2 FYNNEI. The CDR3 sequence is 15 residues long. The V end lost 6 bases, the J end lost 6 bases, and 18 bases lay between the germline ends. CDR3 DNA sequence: TGTGCCAGCAGGGAAACTACGGGGTCAACTCAGCCCCAGCATTTT. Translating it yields CASRETTGSTQPQHF.

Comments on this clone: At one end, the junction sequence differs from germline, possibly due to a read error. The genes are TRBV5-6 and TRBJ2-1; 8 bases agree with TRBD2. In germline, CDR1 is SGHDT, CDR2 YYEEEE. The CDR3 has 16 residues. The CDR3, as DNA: TGTGTCAGCAGCTTGTACGGCGGGGGGAACTACAATGAGCAGTTCTTC. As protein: CVSSLYGGGNYNEQFF. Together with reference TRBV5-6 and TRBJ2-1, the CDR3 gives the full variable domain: DAGVTQSPTHLIKTRGQQVTLRCSPKSGHDTVSWYQQALGQGPQFIFQYYEEEERQRGNFPDRFSGHQFPNYSSELNVNALLLGDSALYLCVSSLYGGGNYNEQFFGPGTRLTVL.

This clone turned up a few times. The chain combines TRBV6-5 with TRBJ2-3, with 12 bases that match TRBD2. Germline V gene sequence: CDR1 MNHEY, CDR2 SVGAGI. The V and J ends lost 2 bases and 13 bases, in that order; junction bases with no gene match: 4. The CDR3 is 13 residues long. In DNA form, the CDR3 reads TGTGCCAGCAGTTACACTAGCGGGGGGCGAGAGTATTTT. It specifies CASSYTSGGREYF.

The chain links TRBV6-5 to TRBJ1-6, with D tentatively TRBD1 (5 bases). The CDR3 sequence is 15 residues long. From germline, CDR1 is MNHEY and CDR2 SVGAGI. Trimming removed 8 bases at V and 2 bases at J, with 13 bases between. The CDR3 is CASGATATYNSPLHF. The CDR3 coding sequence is TGTGCCAGCGGCGCGACAGCAACCTATAATTCACCCCTCCACTTT.

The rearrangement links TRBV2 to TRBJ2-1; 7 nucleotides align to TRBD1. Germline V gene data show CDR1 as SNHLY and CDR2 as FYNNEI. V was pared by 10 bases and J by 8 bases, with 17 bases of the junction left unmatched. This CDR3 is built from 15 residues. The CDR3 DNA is TGTGCCATCACCAACCTCATACAGGGGAGCGATGAGCAGTTCTTC. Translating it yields CAITNLIQGSDEQFF. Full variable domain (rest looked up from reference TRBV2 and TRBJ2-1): EPEVTQTPSHQVTQMGQEVILRCVPISNHLYFYWYRQILGQKVEFLVSFYNNEISEKSEIFDDQFSVERPDGSNFTLKIRSTKLEDSAMYFCAITNLIQGSDEQFFGPGTRLTVL.

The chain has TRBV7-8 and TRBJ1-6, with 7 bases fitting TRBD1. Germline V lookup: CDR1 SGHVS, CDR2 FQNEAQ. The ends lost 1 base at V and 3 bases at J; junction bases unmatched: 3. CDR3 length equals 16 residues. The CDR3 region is CASSLGQGGYNSPLHF. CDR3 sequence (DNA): TGTGCCAGCAGCTTAGGACAGGGTGGCTATAATTCACCCCTCCACTTT.

The CDR3 bases are TGTGCCAGCAGCTCTAGCGGGGGCCGGGGGGAGCTGTTTTTT. This translates into CASSSSGGRGELFF. The chain combines TRBV11-3 with TRBJ2-2; 10 bases align to TRBD2. The CDR3 sequence is 14 residues long. Germline-derived CDR1 and CDR2 are SGHNT and YENEEA. With V trimmed by 4 bases and J by 8 bases, 4 bases remained unmatched.

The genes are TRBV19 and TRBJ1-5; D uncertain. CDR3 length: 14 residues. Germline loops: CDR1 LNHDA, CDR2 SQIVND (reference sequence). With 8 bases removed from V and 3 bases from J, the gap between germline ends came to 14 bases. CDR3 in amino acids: CASWGGIDNQPQHF. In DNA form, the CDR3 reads TGTGCCAGTTGGGGAGGGATTGACAATCAGCCCCAGCATTTT.

Here the CDR3 DNA reads TGTGCCAGCACAGTGGGCCTAGGCGGGGAAGCGCGGGCTTTCTTT. This translates into CASTVGLGGEARAFF. The chain combines TRBV2 with TRBJ1-1, with no clear D. CDR3 length equals 15 residues. V was trimmed by 7 bases and J by 11 bases, leaving 26 bases between them. Per germline, CDR1 SNHLY and CDR2 FYNNEI.